The 27 T cell receptor beta chains in this list originate from one sample, sequenced in a study of regulatory T cells in long-lasting Graves disease (dated by TCRdb to the early 2020s). The receptor library was made with multiplex PCR. Reads for this sample came from an Illumina HiSeq 4000. CDR3 regions were amplified by Arm-PCR with iRepertoire HTBI primers to construct TCR beta libraries. Using fastp at Q25 and MiXCR, TCRdb reprocessed the public reads and kept productive beta chains. Each CDR3 protein appears once, grouped with its most common genes and DNA. In this sample the table shows around 450,000 distinct CDR3 sequences, about 17% of which occur a single time. The top ten constitute 9% to 15% of the sample. What this sample's time point label stands for: newly diagnosed GD, antithyroid drugs for less than 3 months. For both TCR sequencing and RNA sequencing, RNA was extracted from PBMCs in TRIzol.

The same sample was also studied in work on T cells in Graves' hyperthyroidism and ophthalmopathy.

The sample was peripheral blood mononuclear cells (PBMCs), taken at new diagnosis, from a patient treated with antithyroid drugs. Every receptor here comes from a man aged 35 to 55 with Graves disease. Donor details come from another sample of the same person, matched by shared clones.

This clonotype was seen more than once but under ten times. For the CDR3, the DNA is TGTGCCAGCAGCCTGGACAACACTGAAGCTTTCTTT. Translated: CASSLDNTEAFF. This sequence joins TRBV7-3 and TRBJ1-1; D remains ambiguous. The CDR3 is made up of 12 amino acids. V was shortened by 5 bases and J by 2 bases, with 6 bases between the two germline ends. The V gene's germline CDR1 is SGHTA and CDR2 FQGTGA.

This clonotype occurred a few times. The chain employs TRBV3-1 and TRBJ2-5; D is unresolved. This CDR3 spans 14 amino acids. Deletions cut 0 bases from V and 1 base from J, with 6 bases between. The germline V gene encodes CDR1 LGHDT and CDR2 YNNKEL (reference sequence). CDR3 sequence reads: CASSQDRVQETQYF. CDR3 in DNA: TGTGCCAGCAGCCAAGATCGGGTCCAAGAGACCCAGTACTTC.

The rearrangement joins TRBV5-4 to TRBJ2-2, with TRBD1 matching over 10 bases. CDR3 size: 15 residues. Germline CDR1 is SGHNT and CDR2 is YYREEE (reference sequence). After removal of 4 bases from V and 5 bases from J, the junction contained 5 bases not matched to a gene. CDR3 loop: CASSRDRGATGELFF. The CDR3 nucleotides read TGTGCCAGCAGCCGGGACAGGGGCGCGACCGGGGAGCTGTTTTTT.

As regards this clonotype: This may stem from a read error, because a much larger clone lies one nucleotide away. The chain has TRBV12-3 or TRBV12-4 and TRBJ2-3; the match to TRBD2 covers 8 bases. The CDR3 is 16 residues long. The V segment lost 8 bases and the J segment 5 bases; nucleotides outside the gene matches: 15. For the CDR3, the DNA is TGTGCCAGCTCTAACGGACCAGCGGGAGCAATAGATACGCAGTATTTT. Its translation: CASSNGPAGAIDTQYF.

This clonotype was seen many times. The chain employs TRBV10-1 and TRBJ2-7; D call uncertain. Per germline, CDR1 WNHNN and CDR2 SYGVQD (reference sequence). V lost 4 bases, J lost 2 bases, and 9 bases lay in between. The CDR3 consists of 13 residues. The DNA of the CDR3 is TGCGCCAGCAGTGCAAGCGACACCTACGAGCAGTACTTC. Translating it yields CASSASDTYEQYF.

This clonotype was observed at least ten times. The V call is TRBV3-1, the J call TRBJ2-2, with TRBD2 matching over 10 bases. V gave up 0 bases and J gave up 5 bases; unmatched junction bases: 9. The CDR3 length is 18 residues. Germline V gene lookup returns CDR1 LGHDT and CDR2 YNNKEL (reference sequence). This chain's CDR3 is CASSQDWLAGVGTGELFF. In DNA form, the CDR3 reads TGTGCCAGCAGCCAAGACTGGCTAGCGGGAGTCGGGACCGGGGAGCTGTTTTTT.

This clonotype was counted ten times or more. The gene calls are TRBV12-3 or TRBV12-4 and TRBJ2-2; 8 nucleotides agree with TRBD1. V was pared by 5 bases and J by 6 bases, with 5 bases of the junction left unmatched. There are 14 residues in the CDR3. The CDR3 DNA sequence: TGTGCCAGCAGTGTTCAGGGGGCGTCCGGGGAGCTGTTTTTT. Protein: CASSVQGASGELFF.

The sample holds a few counts of this clonotype. The V gene is TRBV19, the J gene TRBJ2-3, with 10 bases matching TRBD1. The V gene's germline CDR1 is LNHDA and CDR2 SQIVND (reference sequence). This CDR3 comprises 16 residues. Trimming at V came to 6 bases and at J to 4 bases, leaving 10 bases not matched to a gene. This chain's CDR3 is CASRALGQGFADTQYF. The DNA for the CDR3 is TGTGCCAGTAGGGCCTTGGGACAGGGGTTCGCAGATACGCAGTATTTT.

This clonotype came up many times. The rearrangement joins TRBV28 to TRBJ2-7; possibly TRBD2 for D (6 bases). V lost 2 bases to trimming and J lost 0 bases, with 17 bases between them. The CDR3 contains 17 residues. Germline loops: CDR1 MDHEN, CDR2 SYDVKM. The CDR3 sequence: CASSLNPRDSSSYEQYF. CDR3 bases: TGTGCCAGCAGTTTAAATCCCCGGGACTCGAGCTCCTACGAGCAGTACTTC.

V gene TRBV12-3 or TRBV12-4 combines with J gene TRBJ1-2; D possibly corresponds to TRBD1 (6 bases). CDR3 length: 14 residues. The V and J ends lost 5 bases and 2 bases respectively, with 12 bases between them. CDR3 sequence: CASSPTRGNYGYTF. The CDR3 DNA follows: TGTGCCAGCAGTCCGACAAGGGGGAACTATGGCTACACCTTC.

In its sample, this clonotype was seen a few times. The gene calls are TRBV9 and TRBJ2-5, with D maybe TRBD1 (5 bases). Per the germline V gene, CDR1 is SGDLS and CDR2 is YYNGEE. This CDR3 region has 15 residues. V gave up 1 base and J gave up 0 bases, with 10 bases separating them. The CDR3 region has the DNA TGTGCCAGCAGCGTAAACAGACAGAACCAAGAGACCCAGTACTTC. It is translated as CASSVNRQNQETQYF.

This chain uses TRBV5-4 with TRBJ2-7, with D unclear. Germline assignment: CDR1 SGHNT and CDR2 YYREEE (reference sequence). Trimming left V 3 bases short and J 3 bases short, with 19 bases between. CDR3 length equals 16 residues. For the CDR3, the DNA is TGTGCCAGCAGCTCCGGGTCCTACAATGCTAACTACGAGCAGTACTTC. Protein sequence: CASSSGSYNANYEQYF. The variable domain in full, completed from reference TRBV5-4 and TRBJ2-7, reads ETGVTQSPTHLIKTRGQQVTLRCSSQSGHNTVSWYQQALGQGPQFIFQYYREEENGRGNFPPRFSGLQFPNYSSELNVNALELDDSALYLCASSSGSYNANYEQYFGPGTRLTVT.

Comments on this clonotype: A much larger clonotype is one base distant, so this may be a read error. This chain joins TRBV20-1 and TRBJ1-1; weak D call: TRBD1 (5 bases). The CDR3 has 15 residues. In germline, CDR1 is DFQATT, CDR2 SNEGSKA (reference sequence). Deletions cut 0 bases from V and 12 bases from J, with 23 bases between. CDR3 loop: CSARDRTITGFRTFF. The CDR3 DNA reads as TGCAGTGCTAGAGACCGAACGATTACAGGATTCCGGACTTTCTTT.

The chain links TRBV6-2 or TRBV6-3 to TRBJ2-2; TRBD1 matches 8 bases. The V and J ends lost 6 bases and 6 bases, in that order; junction bases with no gene match: 3. The CDR3 has 13 amino acids. Germline V gene sequence: CDR1 MNHEY, CDR2 SVGEGT. The CDR3 region has the DNA TGTGCCAGCAGGAGACAGGGGCCCGGGGAGCTGTTTTTT. Protein: CASRRQGPGELFF.

Worth noting for this clonotype: The junction and the germline gene differ at one end; a read error may be behind it. CDR3 nucleotides: TGTACCAGCAGCGACGGACCTGGGACAGGGGTCCACGAGCAGTACTTC. It is translated as CTSSDGPGTGVHEQYF. The chain recombines TRBV7-9 with TRBJ2-7, with 10 bases aligning to TRBD1. CDR1 and CDR2 from the germline V gene are SEHNR and FQNEAQ (reference sequence). This CDR3 is built from 16 residues. Full variable domain (rest looked up from reference TRBV7-9 and TRBJ2-7): DTGVSQNPRHKITKRGQNVTFRCDPISEHNRLYWYRQTLGQGPEFLTYFQNEAQLEKSRLLSDRFSAERPKGSFSTLEIQRTEQGDSAMYLCTSSDGPGTGVHEQYFGPGTRLTVT.

This chain connects TRBV20-1 to TRBJ2-1, with unresolved D. The V gene lost 3 bases and the J gene lost 2 bases, with 14 bases spanning the gap. This CDR3 is built from 15 residues. The germline V gene has CDR1 DFQATT and CDR2 SNEGSKA (reference sequence). The CDR3 here is CSASPTGSAYNEQFF. In DNA form, the CDR3 reads TGCAGTGCTAGCCCCACGGGTTCCGCCTACAATGAGCAGTTCTTC.

The rearrangement links TRBV6-1 to TRBJ2-2; D not resolved. Trimming pared 6 bases from V and 6 bases from J, leaving 5 bases between. The CDR3 consists of 11 residues. Germline values: CDR1 MNHNS, CDR2 SASEGT. The CDR3 reads CASRQSGELFF. In DNA form, the CDR3 reads TGTGCCAGCAGGCAATCCGGGGAGCTGTTTTTT.

This clonotype was observed a handful of times. V is TRBV15 and J is TRBJ2-7; 7 bases are a match to TRBD1. Germline V gives CDR1 LNHNV, CDR2 YYDKDF (reference sequence). The CDR3 contains 16 residues. Trimming cost V 1 base and J 2 bases; bases outside gene matches: 8. CDR3 sequence: CATSRVDGTDPYEQYF. CDR3 sequence (DNA): TGTGCCACCAGCAGAGTAGACGGGACAGACCCCTACGAGCAGTACTTC.

Ten or more counts support this clonotype. The rearrangement links TRBV7-2 to TRBJ2-1; TRBD2 might be the D (6 bases). There are 13 residues in the CDR3. The germline V gene encodes CDR1 SGHTA and CDR2 FQGNSA. V dropped 4 bases and J dropped 9 bases, with 13 bases sitting between them. The CDR3 DNA sequence: TGTGCCAGCAGCTCATGGACTATCCGTGAGCAGTTCTTC. The encoded protein is CASSSWTIREQFF.

This clonotype was recorded a few times. The chain joins TRBV28 to TRBJ2-7, with D tentatively TRBD1 or TRBD2 (5 bases each). V was clipped by 8 bases and J by 6 bases, with 14 bases between them. The CDR3 has 12 amino acids. CDR1 is MDHEN, CDR2 SYDVKM, per germline. CDR3 nucleotide sequence: TGTGCCAGCCGGGGCCCCTTGAGCGAGCAGTACTTC. Its protein is CASRGPLSEQYF.

This clonotype was observed at least ten times. The V and J genes are TRBV18 and TRBJ1-6; 10 bases are shared with TRBD1. In germline, CDR1 is KGHSH, CDR2 LQKENI. The junction had 3 bases not matched to a gene; V was cut back by 1 base and J by 9 bases. The length of the CDR3 is 15 residues. CDR3 sequence (DNA): TGTGCCAGCTCACCACAGGGACAGGGGATTTCACCCCTCCACTTT. Encoded protein: CASSPQGQGISPLHF. The full variable domain, rest sourced from reference TRBV18 and TRBJ1-6, is NAGVMQNPRHLVRRRGQEARLRCSPMKGHSHVYWYRQLPEEGLKFMVYLQKENIIDESGMPKERFSAEFPKEGPSILRIQQVVRGDSAAYFCASSPQGQGISPLHFGNGTRLTVT.

This clonotype was picked up many times. The V call is TRBV20-1, the J call TRBJ2-7; 13 positions match TRBD2. CDR1 is DFQATT, CDR2 SNEGSKA, per germline (reference sequence). This CDR3 has 19 residues. With 1 base clipped from V and 0 bases from J, the junction kept 12 bases outside the gene matches. The CDR3: CSARAPGLAGRPSSYEQYF. CDR3 nucleotide sequence: TGCAGTGCTAGAGCCCCGGGACTAGCGGGACGTCCGAGCTCCTACGAGCAGTACTTC.

The V and J genes are TRBV12-5 and TRBJ2-3; 11 bases match TRBD2. The CDR3 contains 16 residues. With 6 bases clipped from V and 0 bases from J, the junction kept 5 bases outside the gene matches. The germline V gene has CDR1 LGHNT and CDR2 FRNRAP. CDR3 DNA sequence: TGTGCTAGTGGCCTCCGGACTAGCGGGAGCACAGATACGCAGTATTTT. Encoded protein: CASGLRTSGSTDTQYF.

Ten or more counts support this clonotype. The rearrangement uses TRBV29-1 and TRBJ2-3, with D maybe TRBD1 (7 bases). CDR3 length: 12 residues. Germline V CDR1 and CDR2: SQVTM, ANQGSEA. The CDR3 DNA sequence: TGCAGTGACACCAGGGGGGCAGATACGCAGTATTTT. This sequence encodes CSDTRGADTQYF.

This clonotype was picked up a small number of times. V and J are TRBV30 and TRBJ2-2; TRBD1 is a possible D gene (5 bases). The CDR3 loop spans 11 amino acids. The V gene's germline CDR1 is GTSNPN and CDR2 SVGIG (reference sequence). Trimming shortened V by 3 bases and J by 10 bases, and 9 bases separated the two germline ends. The CDR3: CAWRGVAELFF. CDR3 bases: TGTGCCTGGAGAGGGGTGGCGGAGCTGTTTTTT.

The V gene is TRBV5-6, the J gene TRBJ2-7; D is uncertain. There are 17 residues in the CDR3. Per germline, CDR1 SGHDT and CDR2 YYEEEE. Trimming left V 0 bases short and J 0 bases short, with 16 bases between. Here the CDR3 reads CASSLGSQTRASYEQYF. As DNA, the CDR3 is TGTGCCAGCAGCTTGGGGTCACAAACAAGAGCCTCCTACGAGCAGTACTTC.

This clonotype was recorded only once. The chain has TRBV2 and TRBJ2-7; 8 bases fit TRBD2. The length of the CDR3 is 16 residues. The trim removed 4 bases at V and 0 bases at J, leaving 8 bases unmatched. Per germline, CDR1 SNHLY and CDR2 FYNNEI. The CDR3 is CASSATSAYLSYEQYF. CDR3 nucleotide sequence: TGTGCCAGCAGTGCGACTAGCGCCTATCTCTCCTACGAGCAGTACTTC.